This TCR beta chain was recorded in a study of blood T cell repertoires in COVID-19. Study summary: From T cells, B-cell-depleted T cells, or PBMCs came the material, which was cDNA or gDNA.

The repertoire was sequenced with immunoSEQ multiplex PCR; TCRdb's copy has only in-frame clones and lacks some. Here the sample spans about 400,000 clones, approximately 88% being singletons. Individuals drawn from 20 to 30 US areas were about 18 to 95 years old. Assignments of participants to cohorts depended upon their own reported clinical history. This TCR was recovered from a woman in her thirties or forties with acute COVID-19. Sample: PBMCs or T cells enriched from blood (not recorded which).

CDR3 bases: TGTGCCAGCAGCCCCTGGATCGTCCAGGGGGTCGGTTCGGCTAATGAAAAACTGTTTTTT. Amino acid sequence: CASSPWIVQGVGSANEKLFF. This rearrangement joins TRBV5-8 to TRBJ1-4, with 7 bases matching TRBD1. Losses at the gene ends were 4 bases for V and 3 bases for J; bases not matched to a gene: 21. The CDR3 loop spans 20 amino acids. CDR1 and CDR2 from the germline V gene are SGHTS and YDEGEE.